This passage covers 23 T cell receptor beta chains from one sample sequenced in a study. TCRdb used MiXCR to reprocess the 5' RACE reads, holding one entry per CDR3 protein. In the table there are roughly 9,000 distinct CDR3 sequences, roughly a sixth of which are singletons. The specimen sequenced was memory CD4+ T cells sorted from blood. Subset noted: memory CD4+ T cells, CD4+CD45RO+CD25-. The receptors were gathered from a female donor with breast cancer.

This CDR3 reads CASSRLFGDEETQYF. In nucleotides, the CDR3 is TGTGCCAGCAGTCGACTATTTGGCGATGAAGAGACCCAGTACTTC. The chain links TRBV28 to TRBJ2-5; D is possibly TRBD2 (5 bases). The germline V and J ends were trimmed by 5 bases and 3 bases, with 16 bases remaining between them. The CDR3 covers 15 residues. Germline V gene sequence: CDR1 MDHEN, CDR2 SYDVKM.

This clonotype was detected many times. J is TRBJ2-2 and V is TRBV28, with unresolved D. Germline assignment: CDR1 MDHEN and CDR2 SYDVKM. Between the trimmed V and J ends, which lost 8 bases and 6 bases, there was a span of 13 bases. The CDR3 runs to 13 residues. The CDR3 coding sequence is TGTGCCAGCTCTTCCACTGCACCCGGGGAGCTGTTTTTT. Its protein product is CASSSTAPGELFF.

This chain connects TRBV5-1 to TRBJ1-1, with D maybe TRBD1 (5 bases). The germline gives CDR1 SGHRS, CDR2 YFSETQ. With 4 bases removed from V and 1 base from J, the gap between germline ends came to 11 bases. The CDR3 loop spans 14 amino acids. Written as DNA, the CDR3 is TGCGCCAGCAGCGACCCAGGGACGAACACTGAAGCTTTCTTT. Protein sequence: CASSDPGTNTEAFF.

Remarks on this clonotype: A much larger clone lies one base from this, so it may be a read error. The chain is built from TRBV12-3 or TRBV12-4 and TRBJ2-1, with D perhaps matching TRBD2 (6 bases). The CDR3 contains 15 residues. Trimming removed 3 bases at V and 2 bases at J, with 11 bases between. The CDR3 sequence: CASSFRTSPYNEQFF. CDR3 DNA sequence: TGTGCCAGCAGTTTTCGAACTAGCCCCTACAATGAGCAGTTCTTC.

This clonotype was seen many times. The V gene is TRBV28, the J gene TRBJ1-5; TRBD1 is a possible D gene (5 bases). V shed 5 bases and J shed 2 bases, with 19 bases lying between them. Germline loops: CDR1 MDHEN, CDR2 SYDVKM. The length of the CDR3 is 17 residues. The DNA for the CDR3 is TGTGCCAGCAGTCGCCGAGCGGGAGGGGTAGGCAATCAGCCCCAGCATTTT. Translated: CASSRRAGGVGNQPQHF.

Notes on this clonotype: The CDR3 does not close with the conserved phenylalanine or tryptophan, likely indicating a read error. The chain has TRBV20-1 and TRBJ2-2, with 7 bases lining up with TRBD2. CDR1 is DFQATT, CDR2 SNEGSKA, per germline (reference sequence). CDR3 length: 14 residues. The trim removed 5 bases at V and 4 bases at J, leaving 7 bases unmatched. This CDR3 is CSALVRTSTGELFL. DNA for the CDR3: TGCAGTGCTCTCGTACGGACTAGCACCGGGGAGCTGTTTCTT.

Within the sample, this clonotype is medium-sized. The gene calls are TRBV20-1 and TRBJ1-1; D gene ambiguous. This CDR3 has 14 residues. V lost 1 base, J lost 0 bases, and 9 bases lay in between. CDR1 is DFQATT and CDR2 is SNEGSKA in the germline V gene (reference sequence). DNA for the CDR3: TGCAGTGCTAGAGTTCACTCCTTGAACACTGAAGCTTTCTTT. Amino acid sequence: CSARVHSLNTEAFF.

This chain uses TRBV12-3 or TRBV12-4 with TRBJ2-5, with a possible D match to TRBD1 (6 bases). Trimming removed 6 bases at V and 4 bases at J, with 21 bases between. The CDR3 spans 16 residues. CDR3 DNA: TGTGCCAGCAGCCCCCAGACAGGCGAAAAAGGAGAGACCCAGTACTTC. Amino acids: CASSPQTGEKGETQYF.

As to this clonotype: Given a much more abundant clone one base away, this may be a read error. No conserved phenylalanine or tryptophan ends this CDR3, so it is likely a read error. V and J are TRBV5-1 and TRBJ2-6; D is unresolved. The CDR3 sequence is 16 residues long. Germline V gene data show CDR1 as SGHRS and CDR2 as YFSETQ. V was trimmed by 3 bases and J by 0 bases, leaving 10 bases between them. The CDR3 bases are TGCGCCAGCAGCTCGCTAGATAGCTCTGGGGCCAACGTCCTGACTTCC. It encodes CASSSLDSSGANVLTS.

This clonotype was detected ten times or more. The V gene is TRBV5-1, the J gene TRBJ1-2, with a possible D match to TRBD1 (6 bases). Trimming stripped 4 bases from V and 8 bases from J, with 24 bases between. CDR1 is SGHRS and CDR2 is YFSETQ in the germline V gene. CDR3 length equals 16 residues. CDR3 DNA: TGCGCCAGCAGCCCTCTCAATCCGGGACAAATGGGAGGCTACACCTTC. It specifies CASSPLNPGQMGGYTF.

A word on this clonotype: This could be a read error, since a much larger clone is one nucleotide away. This chain uses TRBV5-1 with TRBJ2-3; unclear D gene. Per germline, CDR1 SGHRS and CDR2 YFSETQ. This CDR3 contains 13 residues. The CDR3 DNA reads as TGCTCCAGCAGCTTGTCGTATACGGATACGCAGTATTTT. This sequence encodes CSSSLSYTDTQYF.

The DNA of the CDR3 is TGTGCCAGCAGTCCGGGACTAGCGGGGGGCTACGAGCAGTACTTC. Translated, it gives CASSPGLAGGYEQYF. V is TRBV2 and J is TRBJ2-7; 15 positions match TRBD2. V dropped 5 bases and J dropped 3; count of bases not matched to a gene: 2. This CDR3 contains 15 residues. Per the germline V gene, CDR1 is SNHLY and CDR2 is FYNNEI.

The V gene is TRBV27, the J gene TRBJ2-5; perhaps TRBD2 as D (6 bases). CDR3 length: 14 amino acids. Germline loops: CDR1 MNHEY, CDR2 SMNVEV (reference sequence). V dropped 4 bases and J dropped 1 base, with 10 bases sitting between them. The CDR3 coding sequence is TGTGCCAGCAGTTACGGGGGATTCCAAGAGACCCAGTACTTC. It is translated as CASSYGGFQETQYF.

In its sample, this clonotype ranks as medium-sized. The chain uses TRBV5-1 and TRBJ2-3; D gene ambiguous. The V gene lost 0 bases and the J gene lost 1 base, with 3 bases spanning the gap. This CDR3 is 13 amino acids long. Germline V gives CDR1 SGHRS, CDR2 YFSETQ. As DNA, the CDR3 is TGCGCCAGCAGCTTGGGGGGCACAGATACGCAGTATTTT. Residues: CASSLGGTDTQYF.

By share, this clonotype counts as medium-sized. This chain connects TRBV30 to TRBJ1-3; no firm D call. Between the trimmed V and J ends, which lost 5 bases and 0 bases, there was a span of 11 bases. Germline CDR1 and CDR2: GTSNPN and SVGIG (reference sequence). This CDR3 region has 14 residues. CDR3 coding DNA: TGTGCCTGGTTGGACCGAAGCTCTGGAAACACCATATATTTT. Protein: CAWLDRSSGNTIYF.

This clonotype is medium-sized within its sample. This chain connects TRBV20-1 to TRBJ1-5; D might be TRBD1 (5 bases). Germline CDR1 is DFQATT and CDR2 is SNEGSKA (reference sequence). Between the trimmed V and J ends, which lost 0 bases and 8 bases, there was a span of 11 bases. The CDR3 has 13 residues. CDR3 residues: CSARDVGREPQHF. CDR3 nucleotides: TGCAGTGCTAGAGATGTGGGGCGGGAGCCCCAGCATTTT.

This clonotype has more than one count but fewer than ten. This clone may be a read error of a much larger clone one base away. The missing conserved phenylalanine or tryptophan at the end of this CDR3 makes a read error likely. Here the CDR3 reads CASSLASEKLFL. The CDR3 DNA reads as TGTGCCAGCAGCTTGGCAAGTGAAAAACTGTTTTTG. The genes are TRBV5-6 and TRBJ1-4; D uncertain. The V end was cut by 0 bases, the J end by 7 bases, with 4 bases between. The CDR3 has 12 amino acids. From germline, CDR1 is SGHDT and CDR2 YYEEEE.

The V and J genes are TRBV5-6 and TRBJ2-7, with D unclear. The CDR3 covers 14 residues. Trimming cost V 5 bases and J 2 bases, with 14 bases left between them. In germline, CDR1 is SGHDT, CDR2 YYEEEE. The CDR3 loop reads CASRRSWPPYEQYF. DNA of the CDR3: TGTGCCAGCAGGCGGTCGTGGCCCCCCTACGAGCAGTACTTC.

This clonotype is medium-sized within its sample. One end of the junction is discordant with germline, which a read error may explain. J is TRBJ2-2 and V is TRBV7-7; no clear D. The CDR3 is 16 amino acids. Per germline, CDR1 SSHAT and CDR2 FNYEAQ (reference sequence). CDR3 coding DNA: TGTGCTAGCAGCTTAAATGGCGGAGCGAACACCGGGGAGCTGTTTTTT. Residues: CASSLNGGANTGELFF.

By sample share, this clonotype is medium-sized. The chain links TRBV7-9 to TRBJ2-1, with 9 bases matching TRBD1. The CDR3 spans 15 residues. Germline values: CDR1 SEHNR, CDR2 FQNEAQ (reference sequence). Unmatched junction bases numbered 10, after V lost 5 bases and J lost 8 bases. CDR3 protein: CASSAGTGRLDEQFF. CDR3 DNA: TGTGCCAGCAGCGCCGGGACAGGGAGATTAGATGAGCAGTTCTTC.

This clonotype rates as medium-sized. This chain links TRBV5-1 with TRBJ2-3; 11 positions agree with TRBD2. With V trimmed by 2 bases and J by 2 bases, 4 bases remained unmatched. Germline V gene data show CDR1 as SGHRS and CDR2 as YFSETQ. The CDR3 consists of 16 residues. The CDR3 bases are TGCGCCAGCAGCTTCCGACTAGCGGGGAACACAGATACGCAGTATTTT. Translated, it gives CASSFRLAGNTDTQYF.

By its share, this clonotype is medium-sized (0.01 to 0.1%). V and J are TRBV29-1 and TRBJ1-2; possible D gene TRBD1, 5 bases. V lost 1 base, J lost 8 bases, and 14 bases lay in between. Per the germline V gene, CDR1 is SQVTM and CDR2 is ANQGSEA. This CDR3 contains 13 residues. CDR3 in amino acids: CSVEVEQVRGYTF. The CDR3 DNA reads as TGCAGCGTTGAAGTAGAACAGGTGCGAGGCTACACCTTC.

V gene TRBV29-1 combines with J gene TRBJ2-1, with 7 positions matching TRBD1. Germline loops: CDR1 SQVTM, CDR2 ANQGSEA. The CDR3 consists of 15 residues. The V segment lost 0 bases and the J segment 2 bases; nucleotides outside the gene matches: 4. CDR3 protein: CSVEDDRVPYNEQFF. The CDR3 DNA reads TGCAGCGTTGAAGATGACAGGGTCCCCTACAATGAGCAGTTCTTC.